This T cell receptor beta chain was observed in a study of cytomegalovirus exposure and HLA in healthy donors. Germline values: CDR1 SGHTA, CDR2 FQGNSA. The CDR3 spans 15 residues. V lost 5 bases and J lost 2, with 12 bases in between. The primer mix had 60 Vbeta and 13 Jbeta primers. TCRdb's copy holds only in-frame clones and misses some; the assay was immunoSEQ multiplex PCR. In the table there are around 150,000 clones, 75% to 85% of which are singletons. The V call is TRBV7-2, the J call TRBJ2-2; the D gene is possibly TRBD2 (6 bases). Sequencing input: PBMCs. The receptor's source is a man aged 45-65 years in good health and CMV-seronegative. The CDR3 DNA sequence: TGTGCCAGCAGCGGGAGGACTCTAAACACCGGGGAGCTGTTTTTT. Its translation: CASSGRTLNTGELFF.